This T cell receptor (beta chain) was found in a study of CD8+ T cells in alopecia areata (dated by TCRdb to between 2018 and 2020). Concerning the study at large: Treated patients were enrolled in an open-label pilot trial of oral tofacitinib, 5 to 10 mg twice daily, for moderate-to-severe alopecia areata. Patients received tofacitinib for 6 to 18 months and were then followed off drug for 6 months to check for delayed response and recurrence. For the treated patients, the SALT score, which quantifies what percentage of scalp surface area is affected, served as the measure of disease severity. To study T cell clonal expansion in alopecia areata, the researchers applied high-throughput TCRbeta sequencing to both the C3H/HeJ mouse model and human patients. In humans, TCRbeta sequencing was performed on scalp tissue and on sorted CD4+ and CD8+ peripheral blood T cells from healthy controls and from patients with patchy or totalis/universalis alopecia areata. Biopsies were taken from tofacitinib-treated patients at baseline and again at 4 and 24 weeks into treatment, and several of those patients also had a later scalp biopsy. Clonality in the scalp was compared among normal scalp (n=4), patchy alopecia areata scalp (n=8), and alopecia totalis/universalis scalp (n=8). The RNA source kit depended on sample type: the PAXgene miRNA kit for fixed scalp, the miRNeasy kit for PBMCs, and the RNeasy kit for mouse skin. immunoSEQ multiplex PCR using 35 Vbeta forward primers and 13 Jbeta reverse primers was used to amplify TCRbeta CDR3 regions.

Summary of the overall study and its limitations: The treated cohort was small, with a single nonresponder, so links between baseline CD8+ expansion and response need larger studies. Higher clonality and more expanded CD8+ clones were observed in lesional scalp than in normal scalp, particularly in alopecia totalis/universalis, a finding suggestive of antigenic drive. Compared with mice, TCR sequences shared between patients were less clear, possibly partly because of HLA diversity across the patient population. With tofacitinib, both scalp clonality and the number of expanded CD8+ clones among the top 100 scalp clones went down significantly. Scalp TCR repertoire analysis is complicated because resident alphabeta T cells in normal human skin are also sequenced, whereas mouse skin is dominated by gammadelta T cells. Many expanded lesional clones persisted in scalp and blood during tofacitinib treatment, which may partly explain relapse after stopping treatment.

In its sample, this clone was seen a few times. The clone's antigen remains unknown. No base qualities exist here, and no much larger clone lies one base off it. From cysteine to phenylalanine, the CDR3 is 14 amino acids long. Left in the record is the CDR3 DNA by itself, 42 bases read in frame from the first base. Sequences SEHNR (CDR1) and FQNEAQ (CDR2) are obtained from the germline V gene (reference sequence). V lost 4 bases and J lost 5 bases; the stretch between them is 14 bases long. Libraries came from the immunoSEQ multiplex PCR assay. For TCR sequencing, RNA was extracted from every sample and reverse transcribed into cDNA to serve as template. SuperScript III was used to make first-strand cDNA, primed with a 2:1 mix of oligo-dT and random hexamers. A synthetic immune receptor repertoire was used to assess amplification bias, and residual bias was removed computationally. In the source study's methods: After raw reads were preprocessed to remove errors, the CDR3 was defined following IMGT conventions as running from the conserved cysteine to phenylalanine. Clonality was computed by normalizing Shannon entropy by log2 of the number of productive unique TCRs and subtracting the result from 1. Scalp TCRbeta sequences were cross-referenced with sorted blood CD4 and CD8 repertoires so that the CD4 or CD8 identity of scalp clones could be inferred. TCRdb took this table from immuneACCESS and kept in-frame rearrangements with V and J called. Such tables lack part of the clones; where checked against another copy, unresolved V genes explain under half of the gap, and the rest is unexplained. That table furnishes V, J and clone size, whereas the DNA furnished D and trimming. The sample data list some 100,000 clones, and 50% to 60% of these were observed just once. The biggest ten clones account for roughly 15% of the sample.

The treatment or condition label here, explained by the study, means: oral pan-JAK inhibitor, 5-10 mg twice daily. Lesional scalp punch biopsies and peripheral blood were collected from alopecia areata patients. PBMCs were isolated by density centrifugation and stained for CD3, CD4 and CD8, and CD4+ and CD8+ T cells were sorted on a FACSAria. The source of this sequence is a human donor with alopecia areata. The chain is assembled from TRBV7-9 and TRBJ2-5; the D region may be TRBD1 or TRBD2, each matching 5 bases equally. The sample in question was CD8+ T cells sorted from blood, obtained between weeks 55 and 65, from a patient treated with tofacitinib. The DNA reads TGTGCCAGCAGCTCGGGACCATCAAGGGAGACCCAGTACTTC. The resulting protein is CASSSGPSRETQYF.